This TCR beta chain was identified during a study of neoadjuvant nivolumab and ipilimumab in lung cancer. The data were produced by immunoSEQ multiplex PCR, yet TCRdb's version contains in-frame clones alone and is incomplete. The repertoire holds thousands of clones, with 80% to 90% as singletons. This CDR3 contains 14 residues. Germline loops: CDR1 MGHRA, CDR2 YSYEKL. The V end was cut by 3 bases, the J end by 6 bases, with 12 bases between. The source was normal lung tissue adjacent to the tumor, collected after neoadjuvant nivolumab, alone or with ipilimumab, at or shortly before surgery. The sequence derives from an adult with non-small cell lung cancer. Some clones in this sample may be carry-over from other donors' samples. The chain employs TRBV4-1 and TRBJ2-1; D unresolved. CDR3 sequence reads: CASSHRFPPNEQFF. The CDR3 DNA follows: TGCGCCAGCAGCCACCGCTTTCCCCCCAATGAGCAGTTCTTC.